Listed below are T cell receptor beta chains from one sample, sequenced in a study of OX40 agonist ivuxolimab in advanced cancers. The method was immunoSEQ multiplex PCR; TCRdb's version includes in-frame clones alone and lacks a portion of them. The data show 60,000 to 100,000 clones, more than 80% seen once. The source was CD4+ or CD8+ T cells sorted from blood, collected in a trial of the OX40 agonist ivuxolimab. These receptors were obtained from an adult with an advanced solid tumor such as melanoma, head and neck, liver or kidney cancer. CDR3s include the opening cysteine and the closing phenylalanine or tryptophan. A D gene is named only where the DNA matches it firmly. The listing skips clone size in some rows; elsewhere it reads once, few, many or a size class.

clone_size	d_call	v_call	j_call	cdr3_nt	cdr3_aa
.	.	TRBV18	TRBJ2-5	TGTGCCAGCTCACCAGGGGTTCAAGAGACCCAGTACTTC	CASSPGVQETQYF
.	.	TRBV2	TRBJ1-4	TGTGCCAGCAGCCTAGTACAGGGTAATAATGAAAAACTGTTTTTT	CASSLVQGNNEKLFF
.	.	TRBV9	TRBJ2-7	TGTGCCAGCAGCGTAGACGGTGGGGGCGACGCCTACGAGCAGTACTTC	CASSVDGGGDAYEQYF
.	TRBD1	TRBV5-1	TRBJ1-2	TGCGCCAGCAGCTTAAGGGACAGCGTAAACTATGGCTACACCTTC	CASSLRDSVNYGYTF
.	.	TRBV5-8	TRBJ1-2	TGTGCCAGCAGGGACGGAACGGGCTACACCTTC	CASRDGTGYTF
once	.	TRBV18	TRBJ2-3	TGTGCCAGCTCACCACCAGGCGGAGATACGCAGTATTTT	CASSPPGGDTQYF
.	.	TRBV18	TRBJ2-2	TGTGCCAGCTCACTCGCTCTAGGAGAGCTGTTTTTT	CASSLALGELFF
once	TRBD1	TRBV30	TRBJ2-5	TGTGCCTGGAGCCACCGGGACAGGGACCTCGGGGAGACCCAGTACTTC	CAWSHRDRDLGETQYF
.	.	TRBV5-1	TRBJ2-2	TGCGCCAGCAGCGGAGGGGACACCGGGGAGCTGTTTTTT	CASSGGDTGELFF
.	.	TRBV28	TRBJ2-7	TGTGCCAGCAGTTCTCCCCATGACGGGAACGAGCAGTACTTC	CASSSPHDGNEQYF
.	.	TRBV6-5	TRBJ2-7	TGTGCCAGCAGTTACTCGCCTGACAGACAATCCTACGAGCAGTACTTC	CASSYSPDRQSYEQYF
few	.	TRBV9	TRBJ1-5	TGTGCCAGCAGCGTAGGGCCCGGATACAATCAGCCCCAGCATTTT	CASSVGPGYNQPQHF
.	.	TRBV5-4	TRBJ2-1	TGTGCCAGCAGCCGGGGAGGTAGCGGAAGGAGCTCCTACAATGAGCAGTTCTTC	CASSRGGSGRSSYNEQFF
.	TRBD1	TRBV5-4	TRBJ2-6	TGTGCCAGCAGTACAGGGGGCAGTGGGGCCAACGTCCTGACTTTC	CASSTGGSGANVLTF
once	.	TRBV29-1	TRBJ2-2	TGCAGCGTTGACAGGGGTGGCGGGGAGCTGTTTTTT	CSVDRGGGELFF
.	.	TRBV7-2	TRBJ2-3	TGTGCCAGCAGCCCCTGGGCCAGCTCCACAGATACGCAGTATTTT	CASSPWASSTDTQYF
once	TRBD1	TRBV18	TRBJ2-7	TGTGCCAGCTCACCCCGGGACAGCATATACGAGCAGTACTTC	CASSPRDSIYEQYF
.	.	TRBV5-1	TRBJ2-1	TGCGCCAGCAGCTTGGACTTCTACTACAATGAGCAGTTCTTC	CASSLDFYYNEQFF
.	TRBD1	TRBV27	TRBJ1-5	TGTGCCAGCCGAAGTGAGGGGGCGGGTCAGCCCCAGCATTTT	CASRSEGAGQPQHF
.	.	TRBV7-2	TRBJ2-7	TGTGCCAGCAGCCCCGATGGGGGCAGGGGCTACGAGCAGTACTTC	CASSPDGGRGYEQYF
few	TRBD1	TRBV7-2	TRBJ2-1	TGTGCCAGCAGCTCACCCGGGACAGCCTACAATGAGCAGTTCTTC	CASSSPGTAYNEQFF
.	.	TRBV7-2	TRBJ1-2	TGTGCCAGCAGCCCTTTCCTAGGACAGTCTAACTATGGCTACACCTTC	CASSPFLGQSNYGYTF
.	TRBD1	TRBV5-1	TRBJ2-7	TGCGCCAGCAGAGCGGGACAGGGGGCAAACGAGCAGTACTTC	CASRAGQGANEQYF
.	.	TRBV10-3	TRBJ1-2	TGTGCCATCAGTGGTTCGGGGGCGGGTGGCTACACCTTC	CAISGSGAGGYTF
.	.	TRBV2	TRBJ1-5	TGTGCCAGCAGTGATTTCAGCCTCAATCAGCCCCAGCATTTT	CASSDFSLNQPQHF
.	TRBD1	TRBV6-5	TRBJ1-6	TGTGCCAGCAGAACGGGGACAGGGGTAAAATCACCCCTCCACTTT	CASRTGTGVKSPLHF
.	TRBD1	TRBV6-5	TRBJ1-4	TGTGCCAGCAGGGTACAGGGGGCAACTAATGAAAAACTGTTTTTT	CASRVQGATNEKLFF
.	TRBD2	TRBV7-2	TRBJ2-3	TGTGCCAGCAGCTTAGCTCTACTAGCGGGAAGCACAGATACGCAGTATTTT	CASSLALLAGSTDTQYF
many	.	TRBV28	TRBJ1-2	TGTGCCAGCAGGTCCGGGACTGCTTATGGCTACACCTTC	CASRSGTAYGYTF
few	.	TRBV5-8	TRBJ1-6	TGTGCCAGCAGGACGAGATTCGATAATTCACCCCTCCACTTT	CASRTRFDNSPLHF
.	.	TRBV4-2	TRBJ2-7	TGTGCCAGCAGCCAAGAAAGGCAACAGTACGAGCAGTACTTC	CASSQERQQYEQYF
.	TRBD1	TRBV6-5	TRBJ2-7	TGTGCCAGCACTCCGGGACAGGACCCCTACGAGCAGTACTTC	CASTPGQDPYEQYF
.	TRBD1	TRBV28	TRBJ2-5	TGTGCCAGCAGTCAAAGCGGGACAGGGGGCTTTCGGCAAGAGACCCAGTACTTC	CASSQSGTGGFRQETQYF
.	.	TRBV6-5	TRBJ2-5	TGTGCCACTTCCCGGACCAGGTGGGACCAAGAGACCCAGTACTTC	CATSRTRWDQETQYF
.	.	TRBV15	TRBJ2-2	TGTGCCACTAGGGCCGACGGGTATGGGACCGGGGAGCTGTTTTTT	CATRADGYGTGELFF
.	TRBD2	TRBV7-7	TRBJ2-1	TGTGCCAGCAGCTTAGACTCGGGTCTAGCGGCCTACAATGAGCAGTTCTTC	CASSLDSGLAAYNEQFF
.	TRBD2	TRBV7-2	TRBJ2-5	TGTGCCAGCAGCCCGGGACTAGCGGGGTCAGAGACCCAGTACTTC	CASSPGLAGSETQYF
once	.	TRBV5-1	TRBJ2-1	TGCGCCAGCAGCTTAGACAGCTACAATGAGCAGTTCTTC	CASSLDSYNEQFF
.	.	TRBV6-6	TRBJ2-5	TGTGCCAGCAGTCGTCCGTACGGGGGGCGAGAGACCCAGTACTTC	CASSRPYGGRETQYF
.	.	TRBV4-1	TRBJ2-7	TGCGCCAGCAGCCAAGCAACCGTTAGTACCTACGAGCAGTACTTC	CASSQATVSTYEQYF
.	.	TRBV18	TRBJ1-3	TGTGCCAGCTCACTACAGGGCCTTGCCGGAAACACCATATATTTT	CASSLQGLAGNTIYF
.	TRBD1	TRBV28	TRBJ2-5	TGTGCCAGCAGTTCACCGGACAGGTCGGAGACCCAGTACTTC	CASSSPDRSETQYF
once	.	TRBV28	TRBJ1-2	TGTGCCACCGTCGGACAGAACTATGGCTACACCTTC	CATVGQNYGYTF
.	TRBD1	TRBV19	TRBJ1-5	TGTGCCAGTAGTGCTTTACAGGGGGCAGGCAATCAGCCCCAGCATTTT	CASSALQGAGNQPQHF
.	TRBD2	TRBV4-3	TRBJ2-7	TGCGCCAGCAGCCAAGATGGAACTAGCGGGGGGAGGGAGCAGTACTTC	CASSQDGTSGGREQYF
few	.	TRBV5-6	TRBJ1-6	TGTGCCAGCAGCGCGTTACAGGGCGGATTGTCACCCCTCCACTTT	CASSALQGGLSPLHF
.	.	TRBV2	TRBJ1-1	TGTGCCAGCAGCCGGCAGGGTGTCGGAGGGGTCTTAGCTTTCTTT	CASSRQGVGGVLAFF
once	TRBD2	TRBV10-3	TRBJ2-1	TGTGCCATCAGTGGCGGACTAGCAGAGTCCCCTAGCTCCTACAATGAGCAGTTCTTC	CAISGGLAESPSSYNEQFF
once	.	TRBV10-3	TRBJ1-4	TGTGCCATCAGTGCCCTAGAGAGTGAAAAACTGTTTTTT	CAISALESEKLFF
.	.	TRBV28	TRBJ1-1	TGTGCCAGCAGTTTTCCAGGACTAAACACTGAAGCTTTCTTT	CASSFPGLNTEAFF